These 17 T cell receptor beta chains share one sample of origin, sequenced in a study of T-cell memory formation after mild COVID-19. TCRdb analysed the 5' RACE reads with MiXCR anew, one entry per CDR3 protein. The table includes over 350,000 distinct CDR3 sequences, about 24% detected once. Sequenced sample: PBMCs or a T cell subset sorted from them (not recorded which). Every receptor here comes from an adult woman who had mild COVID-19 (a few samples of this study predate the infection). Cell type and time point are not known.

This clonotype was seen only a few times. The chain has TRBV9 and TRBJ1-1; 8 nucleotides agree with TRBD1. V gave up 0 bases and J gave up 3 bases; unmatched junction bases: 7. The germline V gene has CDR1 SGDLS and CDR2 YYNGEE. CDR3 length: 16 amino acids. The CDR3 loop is CASSVGGQVHYTEAFF. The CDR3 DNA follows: TGTGCCAGCAGCGTAGGGGGACAGGTTCATTACACTGAAGCTTTCTTT.

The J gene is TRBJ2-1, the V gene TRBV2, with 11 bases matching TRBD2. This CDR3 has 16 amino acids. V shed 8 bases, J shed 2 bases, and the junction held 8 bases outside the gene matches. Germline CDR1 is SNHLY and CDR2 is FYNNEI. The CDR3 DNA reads TGTGCCAGCCTAAAATCGGGACTAGCGGCCTACAATGAGCAGTTCTTC. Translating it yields CASLKSGLAAYNEQFF.

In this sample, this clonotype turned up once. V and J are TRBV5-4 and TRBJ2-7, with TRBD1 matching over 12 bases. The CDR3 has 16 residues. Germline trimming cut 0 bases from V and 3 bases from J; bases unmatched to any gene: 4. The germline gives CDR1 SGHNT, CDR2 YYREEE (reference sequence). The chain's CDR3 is CASSLGGTGGGYEQYF. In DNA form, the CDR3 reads TGTGCCAGCAGCTTGGGCGGGACAGGGGGCGGCTACGAGCAGTACTTC.

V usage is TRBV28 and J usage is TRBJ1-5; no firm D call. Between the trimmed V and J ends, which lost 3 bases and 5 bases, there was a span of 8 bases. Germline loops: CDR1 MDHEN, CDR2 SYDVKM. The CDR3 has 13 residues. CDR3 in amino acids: CASSFSFYQPQHF. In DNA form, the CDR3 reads TGTGCCAGCAGTTTTTCGTTTTATCAGCCCCAGCATTTT.

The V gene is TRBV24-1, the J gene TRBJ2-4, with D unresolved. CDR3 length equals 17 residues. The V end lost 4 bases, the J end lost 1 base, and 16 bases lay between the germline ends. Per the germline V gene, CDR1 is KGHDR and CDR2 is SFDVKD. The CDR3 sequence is CATSETSALGAKNIQYF. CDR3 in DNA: TGTGCCACCAGTGAAACGTCTGCCCTTGGGGCCAAAAACATTCAGTACTTC.

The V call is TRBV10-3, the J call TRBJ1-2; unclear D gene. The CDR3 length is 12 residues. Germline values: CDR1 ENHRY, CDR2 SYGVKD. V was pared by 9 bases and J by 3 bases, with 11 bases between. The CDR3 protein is CAIWSGYYGYTF. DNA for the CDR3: TGTGCCATTTGGTCGGGGTACTATGGCTACACCTTC.

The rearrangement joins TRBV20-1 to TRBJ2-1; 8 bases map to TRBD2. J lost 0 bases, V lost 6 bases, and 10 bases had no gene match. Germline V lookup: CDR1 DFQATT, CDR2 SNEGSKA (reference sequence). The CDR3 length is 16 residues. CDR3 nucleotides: TGCAGTGCCAATCGCCTACTAGCGGACTCCTACAATGAGCAGTTCTTC. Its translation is CSANRLLADSYNEQFF.

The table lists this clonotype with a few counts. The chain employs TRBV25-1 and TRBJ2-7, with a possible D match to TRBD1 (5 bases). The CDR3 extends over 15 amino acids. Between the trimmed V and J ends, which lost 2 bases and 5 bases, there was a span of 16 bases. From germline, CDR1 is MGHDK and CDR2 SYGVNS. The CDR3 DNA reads TGTGCCAGCAGTGAAGAAGGGGTCGAGCCAAACGAGCAGTACTTC. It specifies CASSEEGVEPNEQYF.

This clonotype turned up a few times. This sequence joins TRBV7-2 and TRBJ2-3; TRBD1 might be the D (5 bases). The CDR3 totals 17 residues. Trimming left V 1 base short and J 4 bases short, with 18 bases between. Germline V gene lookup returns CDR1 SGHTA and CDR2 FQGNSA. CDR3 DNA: TGTGCCAGCAGCTTAGTTTTTGGGGCCGGAGTCCCAGATACGCAGTATTTT. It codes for CASSLVFGAGVPDTQYF.

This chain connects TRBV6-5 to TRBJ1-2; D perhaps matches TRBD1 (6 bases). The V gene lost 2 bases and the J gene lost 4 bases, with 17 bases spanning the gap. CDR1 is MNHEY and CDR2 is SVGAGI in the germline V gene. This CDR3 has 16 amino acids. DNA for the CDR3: TGTGCCAGCAGTTACGGTCGGTCAGGGGCCTCCTATGGCTACACCTTC. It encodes CASSYGRSGASYGYTF.

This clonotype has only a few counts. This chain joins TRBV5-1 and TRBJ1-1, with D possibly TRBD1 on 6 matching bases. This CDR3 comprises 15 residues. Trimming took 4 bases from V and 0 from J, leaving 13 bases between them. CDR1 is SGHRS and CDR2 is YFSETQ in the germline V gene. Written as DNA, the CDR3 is TGCGCCAGCAGCCTTGCCAGGGGCATGAACACTGAAGCTTTCTTT. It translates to CASSLARGMNTEAFF.

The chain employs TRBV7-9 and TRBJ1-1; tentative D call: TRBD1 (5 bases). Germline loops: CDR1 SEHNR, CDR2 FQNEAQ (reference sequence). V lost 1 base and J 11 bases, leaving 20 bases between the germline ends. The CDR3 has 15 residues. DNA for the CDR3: TGTGCCAGCAGCTTAGGCGGGGCCCTCCAGTGGGTCGCTTTCTTT. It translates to CASSLGGALQWVAFF.

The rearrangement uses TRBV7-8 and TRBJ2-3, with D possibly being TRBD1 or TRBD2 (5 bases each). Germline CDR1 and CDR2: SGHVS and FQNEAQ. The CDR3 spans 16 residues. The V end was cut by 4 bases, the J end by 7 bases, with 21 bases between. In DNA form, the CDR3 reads TGTGCCAGCAGCTCCGGGACCGCGGGCTTCGTGAATACGCAGTATTTT. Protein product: CASSSGTAGFVNTQYF.

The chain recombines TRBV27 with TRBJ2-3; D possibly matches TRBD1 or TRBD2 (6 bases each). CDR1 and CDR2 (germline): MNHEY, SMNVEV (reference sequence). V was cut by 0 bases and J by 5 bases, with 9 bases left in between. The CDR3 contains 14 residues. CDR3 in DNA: TGTGCCAGCAGTTTATCCGGGGGCGTAGATACGCAGTATTTT. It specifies CASSLSGGVDTQYF.

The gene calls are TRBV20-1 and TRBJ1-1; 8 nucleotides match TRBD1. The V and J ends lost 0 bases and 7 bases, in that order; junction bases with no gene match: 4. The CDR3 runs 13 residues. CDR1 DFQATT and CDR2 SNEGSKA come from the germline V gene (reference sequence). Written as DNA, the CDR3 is TGCAGTGCTAGAGATATCAGGGGGCTTGAAGCTTTCTTT. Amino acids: CSARDIRGLEAFF.

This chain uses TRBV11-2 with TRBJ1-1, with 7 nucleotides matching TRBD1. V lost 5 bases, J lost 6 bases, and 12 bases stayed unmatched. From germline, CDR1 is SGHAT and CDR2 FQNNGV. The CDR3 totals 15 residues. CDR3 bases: TGTGCCAGCAGCCCAGGGACAGTCTCTTACCCTGAAGCTTTCTTT. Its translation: CASSPGTVSYPEAFF. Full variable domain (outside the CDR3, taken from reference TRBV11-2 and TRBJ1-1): EAGVAQSPRYKIIEKRQSVAFWCNPISGHATLYWYQQILGQGPKLLIQFQNNGVVDDSQLPKDRFSAERLKGVDSTLKIQPAKLEDSAVYLCASSPGTVSYPEAFFGQGTRLTVV.

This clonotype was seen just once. The CDR3 sequence is CASSQDTLAGGRGSYEQYF. CDR3 DNA: TGCGCCAGCAGCCAAGATACCCTAGCGGGAGGGCGGGGCTCCTACGAGCAGTACTTC. The chain uses TRBV4-3 and TRBJ2-7; TRBD2 aligns across 12 bases. Germline V gives CDR1 LGHNA, CDR2 YSLEER. The CDR3 is 19 amino acids. Unmatched junction bases numbered 9, after V lost 0 bases and J lost 0 bases.